Following are 11 T cell receptor beta chains from one sample sequenced in a study of regulatory T cells in long-lasting Graves disease. Time point defined: newly diagnosed GD, antithyroid drugs for less than 3 months. The TCR library was made from RNA extracted from PBMCs. To make TCR beta libraries, researchers used iRepertoire HTBI primers and Arm-PCR of CDR3 regions. TCRdb independently ran MiXCR on the multiplex PCR reads; one entry per CDR3 protein. The sample yields more than 450,000 distinct CDR3 sequences, around 12% seen once. These data were likewise used in another study, on T cells in Graves' hyperthyroidism and ophthalmopathy.

The starting material was peripheral blood mononuclear cells (PBMCs), obtained at new diagnosis, from a patient treated with antithyroid drugs. These receptors all stem from a woman younger than 45 with Graves disease.

The genes are TRBV4-2 and TRBJ1-5, with no clear D. With 4 bases removed from V and 0 bases from J, the gap between germline ends came to 7 bases. Germline lookup yields CDR1 LGHNA and CDR2 YNFKEQ. The CDR3 has 14 amino acids. Here the CDR3 reads CASSPDTSNQPQHF. The CDR3 nucleotides read TGTGCCAGCAGCCCCGACACTAGCAATCAGCCCCAGCATTTT.

In regard to this clonotype: With a far larger clone one base away, a read error is the likely cause. V and J are TRBV11-2 and TRBJ2-7, with 13 bases fitting TRBD2. CDR1 and CDR2 (germline): SGHAT, FQNNGV. The V segment lost 8 bases and the J segment 7 bases; nucleotides outside the gene matches: 11. This CDR3 has 15 amino acids. CDR3 nucleotide sequence: TGTGCCAGCTGCTGCGGACTAGCGGGAGACAATGAGCAGTACTTC. It yields the protein CASCCGLAGDNEQYF. The full variable domain, rest sourced from reference TRBV11-2 and TRBJ2-7, is EAGVAQSPRYKIIEKRQSVAFWCNPISGHATLYWYQQILGQGPKLLIQFQNNGVVDDSQLPKDRFSAERLKGVDSTLKIQPAKLEDSAVYLCASCCGLAGDNEQYFGPGTRLTVT.

This clonotype was recorded a few times. The CDR3 sequence: CASSSQGQGAGNEQFF. The CDR3 DNA follows: TGCGCCAGCAGCTCCCAAGGACAGGGGGCTGGCAATGAGCAGTTCTTC. V gene TRBV5-1 combines with J gene TRBJ2-1; 11 nucleotides line up with TRBD1. Germline CDR1 is SGHRS and CDR2 is YFSETQ. Unmatched junction bases numbered 8, after V lost 3 bases and J lost 6 bases. The CDR3 is 16 amino acids.

This clonotype has more than one count but fewer than ten. The rearrangement joins TRBV7-2 to TRBJ2-1; 7 bases are shared with TRBD2. The germline V gene encodes CDR1 SGHTA and CDR2 FQGNSA. Trimming took 1 base from V and 1 from J; bases not matched to a gene: 4. The CDR3 contains 16 residues. The CDR3 spells CASSLGRERSYNEQFF. DNA for the CDR3: TGTGCCAGCAGCTTAGGGCGGGAGCGGTCCTACAATGAGCAGTTCTTC. The variable domain in full, with the rest retrieved from reference TRBV7-2 and TRBJ2-1, is GAGVSQSPSNKVTEKGKDVELRCDPISGHTALYWYRQSLGQGLEFLIYFQGNSAPDKSGLPSDRFSAERTGGSVSTLTIQRTQQEDSAVYLCASSLGRERSYNEQFFGPGTRLTVL.

This clonotype was recorded many times. The chain recombines TRBV20-1 with TRBJ2-1; 7 nucleotides agree with TRBD2. Trimming cost V 0 bases and J 0 bases; bases outside gene matches: 5. The CDR3 spans 16 residues. In germline, CDR1 is DFQATT, CDR2 SNEGSKA (reference sequence). The CDR3 sequence is CSARDRRTSSYNEQFF. Written as DNA, the CDR3 is TGCAGTGCTAGAGATCGAAGGACTAGCTCCTACAATGAGCAGTTCTTC.

The chain has TRBV12-5 and TRBJ2-1; D is possibly TRBD2 (5 bases). Trimming took 8 bases from V and 9 from J, leaving 20 bases between them. Germline V gene sequence: CDR1 LGHNT, CDR2 FRNRAP. This CDR3 has 14 residues. CDR3 region: CASSRERDTGEQFF. CDR3 nucleotides: TGTGCTAGTAGTCGGGAACGGGATACGGGTGAGCAGTTCTTC. Complete variable domain (other parts from reference TRBV12-5 and TRBJ2-1): DARVTQTPRHKVTEMGQEVTMRCQPILGHNTVFWYRQTMMQGLELLAYFRNRAPLDDSGMPKDRFSAEMPDATLATLKIQPSEPRDSAVYFCASSRERDTGEQFFGPGTRLTVL.

This clonotype was observed a handful of times. This chain uses TRBV7-9 with TRBJ2-1, with 7 bases matching TRBD2. The CDR3 has 16 residues. With 5 bases clipped from V and 3 bases from J, the junction kept 10 bases outside the gene matches. Germline V lookup: CDR1 SEHNR, CDR2 FQNEAQ (reference sequence). The CDR3 sequence: CASSPRASGVYNEQFF. CDR3 bases: TGTGCCAGCAGCCCGAGGGCTAGCGGTGTCTACAATGAGCAGTTCTTC.

This chain connects TRBV19 to TRBJ2-7; 10 nucleotides align to TRBD2. The ends lost 10 bases at V and 4 bases at J; junction bases unmatched: 19. Germline V gene lookup returns CDR1 LNHDA and CDR2 SQIVND (reference sequence). CDR3 length equals 17 residues. CDR3: CATSKASGSPSPYEQYF. The CDR3 DNA is TGTGCCACCTCGAAGGCTAGCGGGAGCCCCTCCCCTTACGAGCAGTACTTC.

The sample holds many counts of this clonotype. This chain uses TRBV5-5 with TRBJ1-6; maybe TRBD1 (6 bases). This CDR3 is 15 amino acids long. Germline-derived CDR1 and CDR2 are SGHKS and YYEKEE (reference sequence). Trimming removed 0 bases from V and 7 bases from J, with 11 bases in between. This CDR3 is CASSLGDIGNSPLHF. Written as DNA, the CDR3 is TGTGCCAGCAGCTTGGGGGACATAGGCAATTCACCCCTCCACTTT.

This clonotype was observed a few times. The rearrangement joins TRBV4-1 to TRBJ2-1; possible D gene TRBD2, 5 bases. CDR1 and CDR2 (germline): MGHRA, YSYEKL. Trimming took off 6 bases at V and 7 bases at J, with 22 bases between the two ends. This CDR3 has 16 residues. CDR3 DNA sequence: TGCGCCAGCAGGGCTCCGGGAACGAACGTTGGGAATGAGCAGTTCTTC. It codes for CASRAPGTNVGNEQFF.

In this sample, this clonotype turned up a few times. Being one base from a much bigger clone, this may be a read error. The chain is built from TRBV5-5 and TRBJ1-1; the D gene is possibly TRBD1 (5 bases). The germline CDR1 and CDR2 sequences are SGHKS and YYEKEE (reference sequence). This CDR3 is built from 13 residues. CDR3 amino acids: CASSLSTDTEASF. As DNA, the CDR3 is TGTGCCAGCAGCTTATCGACAGACACTGAAGCTTCCTTT.